These 3 T cell receptor beta chains were sequenced from one sample in a study of CD8 T cells in Susac syndrome. Roughly 0.45 to 1 ug RNA was reverse transcribed with random hexamers. TCRdb analysed the immunoSEQ multiplex PCR reads with MiXCR anew, one entry per CDR3 protein. The sample records roughly 130,000 distinct CDR3 sequences, about 95% being singletons. The sequenced sample was CD4+ T cells from PBMCs. The receptors were sampled from a human donor in good health.

The rearrangement links TRBV3-1 to TRBJ1-5; no definite D call. The germline CDR1 and CDR2 sequences are LGHDT and YNNKEL (reference sequence). V lost 3 bases, J lost 4 bases, and 7 bases lay in between. CDR3 length: 13 residues. CDR3 residues: CASSQLTNQPQHF. Written as DNA, the CDR3 is TGTGCCAGCAGCCAGCTCACGAATCAGCCCCAGCATTTT.

The chain has TRBV20-1 and TRBJ2-1; D is possibly TRBD2 (6 bases). Per germline, CDR1 DFQATT and CDR2 SNEGSKA (reference sequence). Deletions cut 3 bases from V and 4 bases from J, with 19 bases between. CDR3 length: 16 residues. The CDR3 protein is CSARFPGLPPYNEQFF. CDR3 DNA sequence: TGCAGTGCTAGGTTTCCGGGACTCCCCCCGTACAATGAGCAGTTCTTC.

The CDR3 DNA reads TGTGCCACCGAGACGGGACAGGGGGATGGCTACACCTTC. The encoded protein is CATETGQGDGYTF. The genes are TRBV28 and TRBJ1-2, with 11 bases that match TRBD1. Per germline, CDR1 MDHEN and CDR2 SYDVKM. The junction had 7 bases not matched to a gene; V was cut back by 10 bases and J by 6 bases. CDR3 length equals 13 residues.